The sequence of this TCR beta chain was determined in a study of blood T cell repertoires in COVID-19. About the study: Acute and convalescent COVID-19 specimens originated in the United States, Italy and Spain.

Authors' data handling: Reference gene primer amplification in the assay estimated nucleated cell counts. Some clones are missing from TCRdb's copy, which holds only in-frame ones; the method was immunoSEQ multiplex PCR. From that table come the V and J calls and clone size; the DNA was used to work out D and trimming. The table shows roughly 87,000 clones, with about 83% occurring only once. Germline V gives CDR1 LNHDA, CDR2 SQIVND (reference sequence). CDR3 size: 15 residues. V was trimmed by 3 bases and J by 7 bases, leaving 18 bases between them. The specimen was peripheral blood. This chain joins TRBV19 and TRBJ1-1; no clear D gene. This receptor was taken from a man aged 50 or older with active COVID-19. The CDR3 loop reads CASSIVEGGKHEAFF. The CDR3 region has the DNA TGTGCCAGTAGTATTGTGGAAGGAGGGAAGCATGAAGCTTTCTTT.